This T cell receptor beta chain is drawn from a study of response to subunit inactivated influenza vaccine. About this clonotype: Its target is not known.

Study-level findings and limits: Each seasonal influenza vaccination, the authors suggested, recruits few new T cells.

MiXCR was run by TCRdb on the RT-PCR reads, yielding one entry per CDR3 protein. In the table there are more than 250,000 distinct CDR3 sequences, 21% of which are singletons. Per germline, CDR1 MGHRA and CDR2 YSYEKL. The CDR3 is made up of 13 amino acids. Trimming left V 4 bases short and J 5 bases short, with 9 bases between. The rearrangement uses TRBV4-1 and TRBJ2-1; TRBD2 is a possible D gene (5 bases). This sample comprised PBMCs from blood, obtained approximately 20 months after vaccination. The TCR was taken from a man aged 45-69 years who received an inactivated influenza vaccine. The CDR3 DNA sequence: TGCGCCAGCAGCCTGCCGGGGAACAATGAGCAGTTCTTC. Translation: CASSLPGNNEQFF.